A single sample gave rise to the 5 T cell receptor beta chains below, sequenced in a study of blood T cell repertoires in COVID-19. Profiling relied on immunoSEQ multiplex PCR, and the TCRdb table lists in-frame clones only, not all of them. The table shows 540,000 or so clones, with 85% to 90% occurring only once. The material sequenced was peripheral blood. These receptor sequences come from a woman aged 50 to 65 with COVID-19, enrolled during active disease.

In its sample, this clone was seen once. The chain recombines TRBV25-1 with TRBJ2-7; TRBD2 might be the D (7 bases). The CDR3 has 14 residues. Germline V gene sequence: CDR1 MGHDK, CDR2 SYGVNS. Trimming left V 4 bases short and J 6 bases short, with 16 bases between. Here the CDR3 DNA reads TGTGCCAGCAGTGGACGGGGGGCCCCGCTCGAGCAGTACTTC. As protein: CASSGRGAPLEQYF.

V is TRBV3-1 (or the pseudogene TRBV3-2) and J is TRBJ2-3; D may be TRBD1 (6 bases). V lost 2 bases and J lost 3, with 12 bases in between. Germline loops: CDR1 LGHDT, CDR2 YNNKEL (reference sequence). There are 15 residues in the CDR3. CDR3 nucleotides: TGTGCCAGCAGCCAATACAGGGTCAAAACAGATACGCAGTATTTT. This gives the protein CASSQYRVKTDTQYF.

This clone was seen once. The rearrangement joins TRBV5-1 to TRBJ2-3; 7 nucleotides agree with TRBD1. Germline V gene lookup returns CDR1 SGHRS and CDR2 YFSETQ. Losses at the gene ends were 5 bases for V and 4 bases for J; bases not matched to a gene: 7. This CDR3 contains 14 residues. The CDR3, as DNA: TGCGCCAGCAGTGCCCAAGGGGGCGCAGATACGCAGTATTTT. This sequence encodes CASSAQGGADTQYF.

This clone was found a few times. The J gene is TRBJ1-5, the V gene TRBV7-9, with unresolved D. Germline V gene data show CDR1 as SEHNR and CDR2 as FQNEAQ (reference sequence). This CDR3 is built from 14 residues. V gave up 4 bases and J gave up 4 bases, with 11 bases separating them. The CDR3 region is CASSSVQVNQPQHF. As DNA, the CDR3 is TGTGCCAGCAGCTCAGTCCAGGTTAATCAGCCCCAGCATTTT.

This clone has a handful of counts. The rearrangement uses TRBV19 and TRBJ1-2; 7 nucleotides agree with TRBD1. The CDR3 runs to 11 residues. V shed 7 bases and J 10 bases; nucleotides not matched to a gene: 6. Germline V CDR1 and CDR2: LNHDA, SQIVND (reference sequence). CDR3 bases: TGTGCCAGTACCTCTGACAGGGTCTACACCTTC. This gives the protein CASTSDRVYTF.